This T cell receptor (beta chain) was obtained from a study of blood T cell repertoires in COVID-19. In the study's own analysis: Estimates of nucleated cell counts were drawn from the amplification of reference gene primers. Method: immunoSEQ multiplex PCR; TCRdb's copy keeps in-frame clones and lacks some. The V and J calls and clone size were taken over from that table, and D and trimming were inferred from the DNA. Of about 200,000 clones in the sample, approximately 90% were seen once. Germline trimming cut 3 bases from V and 1 base from J; bases unmatched to any gene: 7. CDR3 length equals 17 residues. The germline gives CDR1 SGHRS, CDR2 YFSETQ.

The chain uses TRBV5-1 and TRBJ2-5; TRBD2 matches at 12 bases. The TCR comes from a man between 35 and 55 years old with acute or convalescent COVID-19. The sequencing input was peripheral blood. The CDR3, as DNA: TGCGCCAGCAGCTCCGGACTAGCGGGAAACCTCCAAGAGACCCAGTACTTC. Its protein product is CASSSGLAGNLQETQYF.